The clone carrying this T cell receptor (beta chain) occurred many times. As yet, its antigen is unknown. The CDR3 spans 14 residues. With V trimmed by 9 bases and J by 4 bases, 6 bases remained unmatched. The TCRbeta library incorporated unique molecular identifiers. TCRdb itself ran the PCR reads through MiXCR, one entry per CDR3 protein. The data contain roughly 240,000 distinct CDR3 sequences, roughly 7.7% of them singletons. These data come from a study of T-cell reconstitution after alpha-beta-depleted transplantation in children. The study, taken as a whole, reports: Approximately two months post-transplant, alpha-beta T cells reportedly originated from several hundred expanded graft clones. Newly generated T cells supplied most T-cell counts and diversity one year post-transplant.

The source is a male patient aged 10 to 17 who had a stem cell transplant for acute lymphoblastic leukemia, so the T cells may come from the graft donor. The sample was PBMCs, mostly from graft donor cells, taken 180 days after TCRalphabeta/CD19-depleted stem cell transplant. V and J are TRBV12-3 or TRBV12-4 and TRBJ1-5, with TRBD1 matching over 10 bases. CDR3: CASRPGQGNQPQHF. The CDR3, as DNA: TGTGCCAGTAGACCGGGACAGGGGAATCAGCCCCAGCATTTT.